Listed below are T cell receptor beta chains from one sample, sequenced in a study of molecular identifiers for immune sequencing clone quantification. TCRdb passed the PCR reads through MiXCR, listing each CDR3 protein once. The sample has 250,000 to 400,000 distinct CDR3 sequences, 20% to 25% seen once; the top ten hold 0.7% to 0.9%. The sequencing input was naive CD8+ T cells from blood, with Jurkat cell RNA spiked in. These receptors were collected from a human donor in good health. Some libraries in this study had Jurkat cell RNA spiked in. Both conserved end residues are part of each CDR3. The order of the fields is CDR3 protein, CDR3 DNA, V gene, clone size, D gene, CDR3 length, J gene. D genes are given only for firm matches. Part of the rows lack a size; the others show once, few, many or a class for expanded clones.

CASSQDKGGAQPQHF | TGCGCCAGCAGCCAAGATAAGGGGGGGGCTCAGCCCCAGCATTTT | TRBV4-3 | many | NA | 15 | TRBJ1-5
CATQTLSGANVLTF | TGTGCCACCCAGACTCTCTCTGGGGCCAACGTCCTGACTTTC | TRBV27 | NA | NA | 14 | TRBJ2-6
CASSGEDSGEQYF | TGTGCCAGCAGCGGAGAAGACTCTGGCGAGCAGTACTTC | TRBV11-3 | many | NA | 13 | TRBJ2-7
CAWSRWGTDEQFF | TGTGCCTGGAGTAGGTGGGGGACCGATGAGCAGTTCTTC | TRBV30 | NA | NA | 13 | TRBJ2-1
CASSLWARDTEAFF | TGTGCCAGCAGCTTATGGGCCAGGGACACTGAAGCTTTCTTT | TRBV7-2 | many | NA | 14 | TRBJ1-1
CSARDLGSTEAFF | TGCAGTGCTAGAGATCTAGGATCCACTGAAGCTTTCTTT | TRBV20-1 | many | NA | 13 | TRBJ1-1
CASSVAGLREQFF | TGTGCCAGCAGCGTAGCGGGCCTACGTGAGCAGTTCTTC | TRBV9 | many | NA | 13 | TRBJ2-1
CASSLTGTGGPNEQFF | TGTGCCAGCAGCTTAACCGGGACAGGGGGACCCAATGAGCAGTTCTTC | TRBV11-3 | NA | TRBD1 | 16 | TRBJ2-1
CASSSSAGELFF | TGTGCCAGCAGTAGTTCCGCCGGGGAGCTGTTTTTT | TRBV28 | many | NA | 12 | TRBJ2-2
CSAELEDGPTGELFF | TGCAGCGCCGAACTAGAGGATGGCCCAACCGGGGAGCTGTTTTTT | TRBV29-1 | many | NA | 15 | TRBJ2-2
CASSYLEGQAYEQYF | TGTGCCAGCAGTTACTTAGAGGGACAAGCCTACGAGCAGTACTTC | TRBV6-2/TRBV6-3 | few | NA | 15 | TRBJ2-7
CASGEGRTDTQYF | TGCGCCAGCGGTGAAGGGAGGACAGATACGCAGTATTTT | TRBV5-1 | many | NA | 13 | TRBJ2-3
CASSQQDRSSYEQYF | TGCGCCAGCAGCCAACAGGACAGGAGCTCCTACGAGCAGTACTTC | TRBV4-1 | few | TRBD1 | 15 | TRBJ2-7
CASTAQGANTEAFF | TGTGCCAGCACCGCACAGGGGGCAAACACTGAAGCTTTCTTT | TRBV12-3/TRBV12-4 | many | TRBD1 | 14 | TRBJ1-1
CASSFLAGELFF | TGCGCCAGCAGCTTTTTGGCCGGGGAGCTGTTTTTT | TRBV5-1 | many | NA | 12 | TRBJ2-2
CASSQDRSGQGNFGNTIYF | TGCGCCAGCAGCCAAGATCGGTCAGGGCAGGGTAATTTTGGAAACACCATATATTTT | TRBV4-3 | few | NA | 19 | TRBJ1-3
CSVEEGGLTQYF | TGCAGCGTTGAAGAAGGTGGGCTGACCCAGTACTTC | TRBV29-1 | many | NA | 12 | TRBJ2-5
CASSFWGQVTDTQYF | TGTGCCAGCAGCTTTTGGGGACAAGTGACAGATACGCAGTATTTT | TRBV7-2 | many | NA | 15 | TRBJ2-3
CASSFGSSPGWWETQYF | TGTGCCAGCAGCTTTGGTTCTAGCCCAGGATGGTGGGAGACCCAGTACTTC | TRBV5-4 | many | NA | 17 | TRBJ2-5
CAPTTGGDHGYTF | TGTGCCCCCACGACAGGGGGAGACCATGGCTACACCTTC | TRBV5-5 | few | TRBD1 | 13 | TRBJ1-2